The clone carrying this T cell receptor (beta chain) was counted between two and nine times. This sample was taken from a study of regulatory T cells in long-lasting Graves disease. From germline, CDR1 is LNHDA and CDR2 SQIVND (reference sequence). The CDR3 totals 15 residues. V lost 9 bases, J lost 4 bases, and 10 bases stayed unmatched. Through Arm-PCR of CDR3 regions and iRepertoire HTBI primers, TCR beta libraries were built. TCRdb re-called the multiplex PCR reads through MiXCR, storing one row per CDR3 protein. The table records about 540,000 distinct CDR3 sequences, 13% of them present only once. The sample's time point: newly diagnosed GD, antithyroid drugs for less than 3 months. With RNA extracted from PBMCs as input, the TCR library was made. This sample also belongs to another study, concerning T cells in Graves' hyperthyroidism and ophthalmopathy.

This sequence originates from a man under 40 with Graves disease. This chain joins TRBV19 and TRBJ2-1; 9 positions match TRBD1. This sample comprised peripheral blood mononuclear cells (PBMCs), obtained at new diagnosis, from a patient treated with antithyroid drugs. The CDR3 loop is CASSHPGQGYNEQFF. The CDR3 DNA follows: TGTGCCAGCTCGCATCCGGGACAGGGTTACAATGAGCAGTTCTTC.